The following is a T cell receptor (beta chain) sequence with its context. The data belong to a study of control samples from healthy donors and cancer patients. Profiling relied on immunoSEQ multiplex PCR, and the TCRdb table lists in-frame clones only, not all of them. The sample includes roughly 20,000 clones, roughly four fifths of them seen just once. V lost 0 bases and J 3 bases, leaving 17 bases between the germline ends. CDR3 length: 18 residues. Germline CDR1 SGHNT, CDR2 YENEEA. This chain joins TRBV11-3 and TRBJ2-2; D remains ambiguous. The TCR originated in a man aged 80 or over with head and neck cancer. The source material was PBMCs. CDR3 sequence reads: CASSLEWGKVGYTGELFF. The CDR3 DNA is TGTGCCAGCAGCTTAGAGTGGGGAAAAGTGGGTTACACCGGGGAGCTGTTTTTT. Full variable domain (outside the CDR3, taken from reference TRBV11-3 and TRBJ2-2): EAGVVQSPRYKIIEKKQPVAFWCNPISGHNTLYWYLQNLGQGPELLIRYENEEAVDDSQLPKDRFSAERLKGVDSTLKIQPAELGDSAVYLCASSLEWGKVGYTGELFFGEGSRLTVL.